This is a list of T cell receptor beta chains from one sample in a study of graft-versus-host responses after intestinal transplantation. TCRdb's table, derived via immunoSEQ multiplex PCR, lists solely in-frame clones and lacks some. The sample consists of tens of thousands of clones, 65% to 80% of them appearing once. The sample was ileum tissue, taken 98 days after intestinal transplantation. The receptors originated from a human patient who received an intestinal transplant, so some T cells may come from the graft donor. The CDR3 runs from the conserved cysteine through the conserved F or W. Fields, in order: D gene, V gene, clone size, J gene, CDR3 DNA, CDR3 protein. The D gene is left open where the match is weak. Only some rows state a clone size, as once, few, many or a class for expanded clones.

-	TRBV29-1	once	TRBJ1-3	TGCAGCGTTGAAGACTCCAGGGAACCTGGAAACACCATATATTTT	CSVEDSREPGNTIYF
TRBD2	TRBV6-1	-	TRBJ2-1	TGTGCCAGCAGCTTAGCGGGGGGGCCGAACAATGAGCAGTTCTTC	CASSLAGGPNNEQFF
-	TRBV5-5	-	TRBJ1-1	TGTGCCAGCAGCCCTCAGGGAAACACTGAAGCTTTCTTT	CASSPQGNTEAFF
-	TRBV7-9	-	TRBJ2-7	TGTGCCAGCAGCTTAGCAGGTCTGCTCTCCTACGAGCAGTACTTC	CASSLAGLLSYEQYF
-	TRBV19	once	TRBJ1-1	TGTGCCAGTGCCCGACAGGACCGAATCAACACTGAAGCTTTCTTT	CASARQDRINTEAFF
-	TRBV19	-	TRBJ1-5	TGTGCCAGTAGTAATCAGCCCCAGCATTTT	CASSNQPQHF
TRBD1	TRBV9	-	TRBJ2-1	TGTGCCAGCAGCGGGTCGACAGGGGACGCCTACAATGAGCAGTTCTTC	CASSGSTGDAYNEQFF
TRBD1	TRBV19	once	TRBJ1-1	TGTGCCAGTAAGTCCGGGACAGGGACTGAAGCTTTCTTT	CASKSGTGTEAFF
-	TRBV5-1	-	TRBJ2-7	TGCGCCAGCAGCTTCCCTACGCAAACGTCAGGGGAATCCTACGAGCAGTACTTC	CASSFPTQTSGESYEQYF
-	TRBV6-6	-	TRBJ1-4	TGTGCCAGCAGAATAGCCGCCGATGAAAAACTGTTTTTT	CASRIAADEKLFF
-	TRBV20-1	-	TRBJ1-2	TGCAGTGCTAGAGGGGGCGGCTACACCTTC	CSARGGGYTF
TRBD2	TRBV9	-	TRBJ2-3	TGTGCCAGCAGCGTAGAACTAGCGGGGGGACCCTACACAGATACGCAGTATTTT	CASSVELAGGPYTDTQYF
-	TRBV10-3	once	TRBJ1-1	TGTGCCATCAGTGAAGGGGATGGGACTGAAGCTTTCTTT	CAISEGDGTEAFF
-	TRBV29-1	-	TRBJ1-2	TGCAGCGTTTTAACCGAGGAGTATGGCTACACCTTC	CSVLTEEYGYTF
-	TRBV5-8	-	TRBJ2-7	TGTGCCAGCAGCTTGGAAACTTGGACGGACCATAACTACGAGCAGTACTTC	CASSLETWTDHNYEQYF
-	TRBV9	-	TRBJ2-3	TGTGCCAGCAATCCCGACACGATTACAGATACGCAGTATTTT	CASNPDTITDTQYF
-	TRBV6-1	-	TRBJ2-1	TGTGCCAGCAGTGTTCCCAGAGAGCAGTTCTTC	CASSVPREQFF
-	TRBV4-2	-	TRBJ2-7	TGTGCCAGCAGCCACCCTAGCTCCTACGAGCAGTACTTC	CASSHPSSYEQYF
-	TRBV4-2	-	TRBJ1-2	TGTGCCAGCAGCCAAGACGGTATGCAGGGGAGCAACTATGGCTACACCTTC	CASSQDGMQGSNYGYTF
-	TRBV1	-	TRBJ2-7	TGCACCAGCAGCTGTGGAGCGTCAGGGGGCTCCTACGAGCAGTACTTC	CTSSCGASGGSYEQYF
-	TRBV7-3	-	TRBJ1-5	TGTGCCAGCAGCTTAGATTCAGGGATGGGTCAGCCCCAGCATTTT	CASSLDSGMGQPQHF
TRBD1	TRBV4-2	-	TRBJ1-1	TGTGCCAGCAGCCAAAAGCCGACAGGGTACACTGAAGCTTTCTTT	CASSQKPTGYTEAFF
-	TRBV30	-	TRBJ2-7	TGTGCCTGGACGTGGGGCCAGGAGCAGTACTTC	CAWTWGQEQYF
-	TRBV5-1	-	TRBJ1-6	TGCGCCAGCAGCCAGAACCCGGTAGCTGGTTCACCCCTCCACTTT	CASSQNPVAGSPLHF
TRBD1	TRBV7-7	-	TRBJ2-1	TGTGCCAGCAGCTGGGACAGGGGTGGTGAGCAGTTCTTC	CASSWDRGGEQFF
-	TRBV7-6	-	TRBJ2-3	TGTGCCAGCAGCGCCCGTACTACAGATACGCAGTATTTT	CASSARTTDTQYF
-	TRBV6-4	-	TRBJ1-3	TGTGCCAGCAAAAAGGGGAAAGGCTCTGGAAACACCATATATTTT	CASKKGKGSGNTIYF
-	TRBV30	-	TRBJ1-2	TGTGCCTGGGGTTTCGGCTTCTATGGCTACACCTTC	CAWGFGFYGYTF
TRBD2	TRBV16	-	TRBJ2-3	TGTGCCAGCAGCCAATCCCCCGGGAGGGCGGATACGCAGTATTTT	CASSQSPGRADTQYF
TRBD2	TRBV6-4	-	TRBJ2-2	TGTGCCAGCAGGGAAGCGGCGGGGGGGTATTTCGGGGAGCTGTTTTTT	CASREAAGGYFGELFF
-	TRBV9	-	TRBJ1-6	TGTGCCAGCAGCGGACAGCTCTATAATTCACCCCTCCACTTT	CASSGQLYNSPLHF
-	TRBV4-1	once	TRBJ1-3	TGCGCCAGCAGCCAAGAATTCGGGGGCGGAAACACCATATATTTT	CASSQEFGGGNTIYF
-	TRBV27	-	TRBJ1-2	TGTGCCAGCAGTTTCGGGGAGAACTATGGCTACACCTTC	CASSFGENYGYTF
-	TRBV5-8	-	TRBJ1-4	TGTGCCAGCAGCACCGGAACTGCAACTAATGAAAAACTGTTTTTT	CASSTGTATNEKLFF
-	TRBV4-1	-	TRBJ2-7	TGCGCCAGCAGCCAAACTCTGGCGGCCCCCTACGAGCAGTACTTC	CASSQTLAAPYEQYF
TRBD2	TRBV9	-	TRBJ2-3	TGTGCCAGCAGCTCGCTAAAAGCGGGGGAGGGAGATACGCAGTATTTT	CASSSLKAGEGDTQYF
-	TRBV4-1	-	TRBJ1-1	TGCGCCAGCAGCCAAGATTGGAAGCGAATGAACACTGAAGCTTTCTTT	CASSQDWKRMNTEAFF
TRBD1	TRBV13	-	TRBJ2-3	TGTGCCAGCAGCGGATCGGGACAGAGAGGAGCGGTGGATACGCAGTATTTT	CASSGSGQRGAVDTQYF
TRBD2	TRBV15	-	TRBJ2-3	TGTGCCACCAGCAGACAGCGGGGGGGCACAGATACGCAGTATTTT	CATSRQRGGTDTQYF
-	TRBV27	-	TRBJ2-7	TGTGCCAGCAGTTTAGGGGGCTCCTACGAGCAGTACTTC	CASSLGGSYEQYF
-	TRBV7-9	-	TRBJ1-4	TGTGCCAGCAGCTCCGCAGATTTGGGGAGGAATGAAAAACTGTTTTTT	CASSSADLGRNEKLFF
-	TRBV7-9	-	TRBJ2-7	TGTGCCAGCAGCTTAGGTGTGCGGGGGCCACTGATGAAGCAGTACTTC	CASSLGVRGPLMKQYF
TRBD1	TRBV7-8	-	TRBJ1-2	TGTGCCAGCAGCTACTCCACCGGGACAGGGGCGCGTGGCTACACCTTC	CASSYSTGTGARGYTF
TRBD1	TRBV5-8	-	TRBJ1-2	TGTGCCAGCAGCTTGGGGACAGGTGACTATGGCTACACCTTC	CASSLGTGDYGYTF
TRBD1	TRBV7-9	few	TRBJ1-6	TGTGCCAGCAGCCCCCGGACAGGATCAAATTCACCCCTCCACTTT	CASSPRTGSNSPLHF
TRBD1	TRBV4-2	-	TRBJ1-2	TGTGCCAGCAGCCAAGAGGGACAGGGCTACTATGGCTACACCTTC	CASSQEGQGYYGYTF
-	TRBV6-1	-	TRBJ2-2	TGTGCCAGCGGAGGGGCGAACACCGGGGAGCTGTTTTTT	CASGGANTGELFF
-	TRBV4-1	-	TRBJ1-3	TGCGCCAGCAGCCAAACATACGGAAACACCATATATTTT	CASSQTYGNTIYF
-	TRBV15	-	TRBJ1-5	TGTGCCACCAGCACGGCATACAAAAGCAATCAGCCCCAGCATTTT	CATSTAYKSNQPQHF
-	TRBV27	few	TRBJ1-1	TGTGCCAGCAGTTTATCAGGGGCGCGGCCTGAGTACACTGAAGCTTTCTTT	CASSLSGARPEYTEAFF
-	TRBV4-1	-	TRBJ1-1	TGCGCCAGCAGCCAAGAGCCCCTTACTTATGGGGCTTTCTTT	CASSQEPLTYGAFF
TRBD1	TRBV5-1	-	TRBJ2-7	TGCGCCAGCGGACAGACAGGGGGCTCCTACGAGCAGTACTTC	CASGQTGGSYEQYF
-	TRBV29-1	-	TRBJ2-7	TGCAGCGTCACACGCGGGACACCTGACTACGAGCAGTACTTC	CSVTRGTPDYEQYF
TRBD2	TRBV11-2	-	TRBJ2-1	TGTGCCAGCAGCCCGGGACTAGGCTCCTACAATGAGCAGTTCTTC	CASSPGLGSYNEQFF
-	TRBV19	once	TRBJ1-1	TGTGCCAGTAGGCCAGAGGGAGGCCCACCCGAAGCTTTCTTT	CASRPEGGPPEAFF
TRBD1	TRBV7-6	-	TRBJ2-7	TGTGCCAGCAGCGTCGACGGGACAGGGTTCGGCGAGCAGTACTTC	CASSVDGTGFGEQYF
TRBD2	TRBV19	-	TRBJ2-3	TGTGCCAGTAGTAGCTTAGCGGGGTTCACAGATACGCAGTATTTT	CASSSLAGFTDTQYF